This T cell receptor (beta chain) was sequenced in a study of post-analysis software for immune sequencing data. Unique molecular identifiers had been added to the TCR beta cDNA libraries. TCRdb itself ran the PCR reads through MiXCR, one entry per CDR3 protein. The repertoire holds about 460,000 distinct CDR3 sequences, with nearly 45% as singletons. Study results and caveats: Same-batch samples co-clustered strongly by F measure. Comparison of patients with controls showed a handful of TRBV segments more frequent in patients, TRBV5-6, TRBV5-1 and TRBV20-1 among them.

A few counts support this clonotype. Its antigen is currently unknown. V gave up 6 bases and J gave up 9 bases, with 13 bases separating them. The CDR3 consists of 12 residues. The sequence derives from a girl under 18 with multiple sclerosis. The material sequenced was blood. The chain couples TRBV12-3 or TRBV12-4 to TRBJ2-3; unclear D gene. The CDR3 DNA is TGTGCCAGCAGCCCTTCTAAAGGAACGCAGTATTTT. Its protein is CASSPSKGTQYF.